This T cell receptor beta chain derives from a study of blood T cell repertoires in COVID-19 (dated by TCRdb to the early 2020s). With regard to the full study: The collaborator samples originated in the United States, Italy and Spain and spanned the acute and convalescent phases of COVID-19. The prospective study material was composed of cDNA or gDNA derived from T cells, B-cell-depleted T cells, or PBMCs. The dataset comprised deeply sampled blood TCRbeta repertoires from subjects exposed to, actively infected with, or recovered from COVID-19. The repertoires were made available in a free public database intended to serve as a resource for research on the immune response to SARS-CoV-2. The samples were drawn from the first 160 participants of the ongoing ImmuneRACE study and from 950 to 1,500 subjects provided by 6 global collaborators. Sample metadata almost always included a de-identified subject ID, COVID-19 status, age in years and sex. Where available, HLA class I and class II types were obtained from metadata supplied by the sample provider rather than from assay-based typing.

Comments on this clone: Its antigen has not been determined. No per-base quality is available; no much larger clone lies one base away.

TCRbeta CDR3 regions were amplified from genomic DNA using the immunoSEQ Assay, a bias-controlled multiplex PCR. From the authors' description of their analysis: The number of nucleated cells in each sample was estimated from the amplification of reference gene primers within the assay. Sequence reads were collapsed and filtered to measure the absolute abundance of every unique TCRbeta CDR3 rearrangement. For each sample, productive Simpson clonality was calculated as the square root of Simpson's diversity index over productive rearrangements. TCRdb obtained this table from immuneACCESS and retained in-frame rearrangements with V and J assigned. These tables miss some clones; where compared with another copy, unresolved V genes account for less than half of the shortfall, and the remainder is unexplained. The V and J calls and clone size are taken from that table; D and trimming were inferred from the DNA. The sample table contains approximately 500,000 clones; only one count was recorded for approximately 89% of them. 0.8% to 0.9% of the sample is held by the ten biggest clonotypes.

V and J are trimmed by 4 bases and 10 bases, and the gene matches miss 10 bases of the junction. The germline V gene (reference sequence) provides CDR1 LNHDA and CDR2 SQIVND. From cysteine to phenylalanine, the CDR3 is 14 amino acids long. The sequence is cut down to CDR3 DNA, 42 bases in frame from base 1. At one collaborating source in Seattle, patients were enrolled during active infection and were followed longitudinally through the course of disease. Each collaborating institution followed its own protocols to collect whole blood in K2EDTA tubes. Collaborator samples were shipped for TCRbeta analysis as frozen whole blood, isolated PBMCs, or DNA extracted from either sample type. The investigation overall reported the following: The quantity of clinical and demographic metadata differed by source and by participant and was supplied without curation.

Source material: peripheral blood. The sequence is built from TRBV19 and TRBJ2-1, and 7 junctional nucleotides match TRBD2. This clonotype was obtained from a man aged 18-30 years with COVID-19, enrolled during active disease. The DNA is as follows: TGTGCCAGTAGTACCGGGACTACTTCAGGAGAGCAGTTCTTC. The translation is CASSTGTTSGEQFF.